Presented here are 8 T cell receptor beta chains from one specimen sequenced in a study of blood T cell repertoires in COVID-19. Data came from immunoSEQ multiplex PCR; TCRdb stores just in-frame clones and leaves some out. The table has fewer than 100,000 clones, 85% seen once. Specimen: peripheral blood. These receptors originate from a man between 45 and 60 years old with COVID-19, enrolled during active disease.

The chain joins TRBV19 to TRBJ1-5; 7 bases map to TRBD1. Germline CDR1 reads LNHDA; CDR2 reads SQIVND (reference sequence). Trimming took 4 bases from V and 1 from J; bases not matched to a gene: 10. This CDR3 region has 17 residues. CDR3 amino acids: CASSTRSRGASNQPQHF. DNA of the CDR3: TGTGCCAGTAGTACCCGTAGCAGGGGGGCGAGCAATCAGCCCCAGCATTTT.

The chain links TRBV24-1 to TRBJ2-7; TRBD1 matches at 11 bases. The CDR3 has 16 residues. J lost 6 bases, V lost 4 bases, and 10 bases had no gene match. The germline CDR1 and CDR2 sequences are KGHDR and SFDVKD. The CDR3: CATSEGATGTGGEQYF. Written as DNA, the CDR3 is TGTGCCACCAGTGAGGGAGCTACCGGGACAGGGGGCGAGCAGTACTTC.

The rearrangement links TRBV29-1 to TRBJ2-6; tentatively, D is TRBD2 (6 bases). The CDR3 runs to 14 residues. Germline CDR1 and CDR2: SQVTM and ANQGSEA. With 6 bases removed from V and 2 bases from J, the gap between germline ends came to 11 bases. The DNA of the CDR3 is TGCAGCGTGGCCACGGGGGCTGGGGCCAACGTCCTGACTTTC. This codes for CSVATGAGANVLTF.

The chain links TRBV4-1 to TRBJ1-5; D remains unclear. Per the germline V gene, CDR1 is MGHRA and CDR2 is YSYEKL. This CDR3 is built from 15 residues. V lost 1 base to trimming and J lost 13 bases, with 20 bases between them. The DNA for the CDR3 is TGCGCCAGCAGCCAAGTCCCGGAACGACGGAGTGCACAGCATTTT. Translation gives CASSQVPERRSAQHF.

V and J are TRBV28 and TRBJ1-2; 8 bases are shared with TRBD1. The CDR3 contains 13 residues. CDR1 MDHEN and CDR2 SYDVKM come from the germline V gene. J lost 4 bases, V lost 5 bases, and 3 bases had no gene match. The DNA for the CDR3 is TGTGCCAGCAGTACAACAGGGGGCTATGGCTACACCTTC. Translated, it gives CASSTTGGYGYTF.

The CDR3 nucleotides read TGTGCCAGTAACTTAGCGGGAGGTCCCTACAATGAGCAGTTCTTC. The encoded protein is CASNLAGGPYNEQFF. The chain links TRBV19 to TRBJ2-1; 10 nucleotides match TRBD2. CDR1 and CDR2 (germline): LNHDA, SQIVND (reference sequence). The CDR3 extends over 15 amino acids. The ends lost 7 bases at V and 2 bases at J; junction bases unmatched: 5.

J is TRBJ2-5 and V is TRBV10-3; TRBD2 is a possible D gene (6 bases). CDR1 and CDR2 (germline): ENHRY, SYGVKD. The length of the CDR3 is 14 residues. V was cut by 5 bases and J by 1 base, with 11 bases left in between. CDR3 in DNA: TGTGCCATCAGTAATCCGGGACTCCAAGAGACCCAGTACTTC. As protein: CAISNPGLQETQYF.

This clone was counted only a few times. This chain uses TRBV9 with TRBJ1-4, with D possibly matching TRBD1 (6 bases). V was clipped by 0 bases and J by 9 bases, with 12 bases between them. The CDR3 consists of 14 residues. Germline values: CDR1 SGDLS, CDR2 YYNGEE. In DNA, the CDR3 is TGTGCCAGCAGCGTAGGGTCTGGGGGCAAAAAACTGTTTTTT. As protein: CASSVGSGGKKLFF. Full variable domain (outside the CDR3, taken from reference TRBV9 and TRBJ1-4): DSGVTQTPKHLITATGQRVTLRCSPRSGDLSVYWYQQSLDQGLQFLIQYYNGEERAKGNILERFSAQQFPDLHSELNLSSLELGDSALYFCASSVGSGGKKLFFGSGTQLSVL.